A single TCR beta chain is shown here with its context. Among Cohort 3 donors, those recovered had two negative PCRs, clearance, or symptom resolution. This sample was included in a study of blood T cell repertoires in COVID-19. The wider study: Both acute and convalescent COVID-19 samples were obtained from the United States, Italy and Spain.

As originally analysed: Reference gene primers were amplified, and this amplification served to estimate nucleated cell counts. Libraries were prepared by immunoSEQ multiplex PCR; TCRdb keeps only in-frame clonotypes and omits some of them. V and J calls and clone size are those listed in that table; D and trimming were worked out from the DNA. This sample has 190,000 or so clones, with 85% found just once. The clonotype comes from a man aged 40-55 years who had recovered from COVID-19. The sample was PBMCs or T cells enriched from blood (not recorded which).

The CDR3 DNA follows: TGCGCCAGCAGCTTGGGCGCGGGAGGAATGGACGAGCAGTACTTC. Translating it yields CASSLGAGGMDEQYF. The J gene is TRBJ2-7, the V gene TRBV5-1; 8 bases map to TRBD2. Germline V gene sequence: CDR1 SGHRS, CDR2 YFSETQ. This CDR3 has 15 residues. V gave up 0 bases and J gave up 5 bases; unmatched junction bases: 7. Full variable domain (outside the CDR3, taken from reference TRBV5-1 and TRBJ2-7): KAGVTQTPRYLIKTRGQQVTLSCSPISGHRSVSWYQQTPGQGLQFLFEYFSETQRNKGNFPGRFSGRQFSNSRSEMNVSTLELGDSALYLCASSLGAGGMDEQYFGPGTRLTVT.